The present TCR beta chain was sequenced within a study of radiation and T cells in renal cell carcinoma. Study-level results: From baseline, blood top tumor clonotypes peaked at 2 weeks post-radiation.

The table came from immunoSEQ multiplex PCR; TCRdb's copy has only in-frame clones and leaves some out. The table shows 60,000 or so clones, with roughly 80% occurring only once. The time point was: blood 4 weeks post-SBRT, at nephrectomy. Treatment meaning: 15 Gy SBRT to primary tumor, nephrectomy 4 weeks later. Nephrectomy followed 15 Gy stereotactic body radiation by 4 weeks. Serial blood draws occurred at baseline and 2 and 4 weeks post-SBRT. The patient's renal cell carcinoma had clear cell pathology. This clone was found a few times. What it binds is unknown. Germline CDR1 SGHRS, CDR2 YFSETQ. V lost 4 bases and J lost 0, with 7 bases in between. This CDR3 is built from 13 residues.

This specimen consisted of blood, obtained from a patient whose treatment included radiotherapy and nephrectomy. The receptor was derived from a man in his 60s with renal cell carcinoma. V is TRBV5-1 and J is TRBJ1-2; D is uncertain. The CDR3 loop reads CASSRETNYGYTF. DNA of the CDR3: TGCGCCAGCAGCCGGGAGACTAACTATGGCTACACCTTC.